The 2 T cell receptor beta chains listed next were all sequenced from one sample in a study of OX40 agonist ivuxolimab in advanced cancers. The repertoire was sequenced with immunoSEQ multiplex PCR; TCRdb's copy has only in-frame clones and lacks some. The sample lists 61,000 or so clones, around 86% occurring once. Material: CD4+ or CD8+ T cells sorted from blood, obtained in a trial of the OX40 agonist ivuxolimab. The receptors shown here come from an adult with an advanced solid tumor such as melanoma, head and neck, liver or kidney cancer.

The V gene is TRBV7-2, the J gene TRBJ2-3; the match to TRBD1 covers 8 bases. Trimming took 4 bases from V and 6 from J; bases not matched to a gene: 6. Per germline, CDR1 SGHTA and CDR2 FQGNSA. The CDR3 runs 14 residues. The CDR3 coding sequence is TGTGCCAGCAGCTCCAGGACAGGGTGGGATACGCAGTATTTT. Translating it yields CASSSRTGWDTQYF.

V and J are TRBV10-3 and TRBJ1-1; D is ambiguous. V lost 4 bases and J lost 5, with 8 bases in between. CDR1 and CDR2 (germline): ENHRY, SYGVKD. This CDR3 is 12 amino acids long. This CDR3 is CAISVGATEAFF. The DNA of the CDR3 is TGTGCCATCAGTGTGGGAGCGACTGAAGCTTTCTTT.